The entry below gives a single TCR beta chain sequence along with its context. The sample comes from a study of blood T cell repertoires in COVID-19. Study information: COVID-19 samples, acute and convalescent, were from the United States, Italy and Spain.

Study processing details: Reference gene primer amplification yielded estimated nucleated cell counts. Only in-frame clones appear in the TCRdb table, and some are missing; sequencing was by immunoSEQ multiplex PCR. That table is the source of V, J and clone size, and D and trimming were worked out from the DNA. The repertoire holds roughly 220,000 clones, with about 80% as singletons. Participant ages covered roughly 18 to 89 years across 24 US areas. Allocation to cohorts depended on clinical history reported by the participants. Per germline, CDR1 WNHNN and CDR2 SYGVQD (reference sequence). This CDR3 region has 13 residues. Trimming took 5 bases from V and 1 from J, leaving 8 bases between them.

The V call is TRBV10-1, the J call TRBJ2-5; possible D gene TRBD2, 6 bases. This receptor was taken from a woman aged 35 to 49 with acute COVID-19. Sequenced input: PBMCs or T cells enriched from blood (not recorded which). CDR3 coding DNA: TGCGCCAGCAGTTCGGGGGTCCAAGAGACCCAGTACTTC. Translation: CASSSGVQETQYF.